The next 24 T cell receptor beta chains were all read from a single sample in a study of long-term antiretroviral therapy in people with HIV. Running of the v3.0 immunoSEQ assay took place at survey level. Clones were read by immunoSEQ multiplex PCR, and TCRdb kept only the in-frame ones, dropping some. The sample lists around 23,000 clones; 79% were seen once. This sample comprised unsorted PBMCs, obtained 2.1 years after starting antiretroviral therapy. The receptor source for this set is a man aged 25 to 40 with HIV.

V usage is TRBV6-5 and J usage is TRBJ2-1; possibly TRBD2 for D (6 bases). Deletions cut 0 bases from V and 0 bases from J, with 9 bases between. The CDR3 consists of 16 residues. Germline V gene sequence: CDR1 MNHEY, CDR2 SVGAGI. The CDR3 bases are TGTGCCAGCAGTTACTCGCTTAGCGGCTCCTACAATGAGCAGTTCTTC. Protein product: CASSYSLSGSYNEQFF.

V and J are TRBV14 and TRBJ2-5, with D unclear. Germline loops: CDR1 SGHDN, CDR2 FVKESK. V lost 3 bases, J lost 5 bases, and 4 bases lay in between. CDR3 length equals 11 residues. CDR3 DNA: TGTGCCAGCAGCCAGCGCGAGACCCAGTACTTC. Residues: CASSQRETQYF.

The chain is built from TRBV29-1 and TRBJ2-3; D is ambiguous. The V and J ends lost 5 bases and 6 bases respectively, with 6 bases between them. In germline, CDR1 is SQVTM, CDR2 ANQGSEA. The CDR3 length is 10 residues. CDR3 nucleotide sequence: TGCAGCGTTCGGATGGATACGCAGTATTTT. This gives the protein CSVRMDTQYF.

This chain links TRBV27 with TRBJ1-2; maybe TRBD1 (5 bases). The germline V and J ends were trimmed by 2 bases and 7 bases, with 11 bases remaining between them. CDR1 and CDR2 (germline): MNHEY, SMNVEV (reference sequence). This CDR3 spans 13 amino acids. CDR3 sequence: CASSLGAGFGYTF. The DNA for the CDR3 is TGTGCCAGCAGTTTAGGGGCAGGGTTTGGCTACACCTTC.

The gene calls are TRBV7-8 and TRBJ1-2; 9 bases line up with TRBD1. Germline CDR1 is SGHVS and CDR2 is FQNEAQ. J was trimmed by 0 bases and V by 5 bases; bases with no gene match: 4. This CDR3 region has 15 residues. The CDR3 DNA reads TGTGCCAGCAGCACCGGGACAGGGCCTAACTATGGCTACACCTTC. Residues: CASSTGTGPNYGYTF.

This chain uses TRBV28 with TRBJ1-1; D unresolved. This CDR3 contains 13 residues. Germline V CDR1 and CDR2: MDHEN, SYDVKM. V lost 1 base, J lost 6 bases, and 9 bases lay in between. CDR3 residues: CASSLYLDAEAFF. CDR3 coding DNA: TGTGCCAGCAGTTTATATCTAGACGCTGAAGCTTTCTTT. Drawing the rest from reference TRBV28 and TRBJ1-1, the complete variable domain is DVKVTQSSRYLVKRTGEKVFLECVQDMDHENMFWYRQDPGLGLRLIYFSYDVKMKEKGDIPEGYSVSREKKERFSLILESASTNQTSMYLCASSLYLDAEAFFGQGTRLTVV.

The rearrangement links TRBV9 to TRBJ2-2; 8 bases are a match to TRBD2. The germline V gene encodes CDR1 SGDLS and CDR2 YYNGEE. The CDR3 runs to 16 residues. V trimming: 0 bases; J trimming: 4 bases; junction bases outside the gene matches: 5. CDR3 amino acids: CASSVGSGSPTGELFF. CDR3 sequence (DNA): TGTGCCAGCAGCGTAGGGAGCGGGAGTCCCACCGGGGAGCTGTTTTTT.

The chain links TRBV18 to TRBJ2-5, with D uncertain. The CDR3 is 13 residues long. V lost 2 bases to trimming and J lost 5 bases, with 9 bases between them. The germline gives CDR1 KGHSH, CDR2 LQKENI. Here the CDR3 reads CASSPKGVETQYF. The CDR3 region has the DNA TGTGCCAGCTCACCAAAAGGTGTGGAGACCCAGTACTTC.

The gene calls are TRBV9 and TRBJ2-7; possible D gene TRBD2, 6 bases. The CDR3 spans 16 residues. V gave up 0 bases and J gave up 0 bases, with 13 bases separating them. CDR1 is SGDLS, CDR2 YYNGEE, per germline. The CDR3 region has the DNA TGTGCCAGCAGCGTAGGGCTAGCGAGCAGCTCCTACGAGCAGTACTTC. Encoded protein: CASSVGLASSSYEQYF.

This chain links TRBV28 with TRBJ1-6; 8 positions match TRBD1. Trimming at V came to 8 bases and at J to 9 bases, leaving 9 bases not matched to a gene. The V gene's germline CDR1 is MDHEN and CDR2 SYDVKM. CDR3 length: 14 residues. CDR3 coding DNA: TGTGCCAGCGGCGGCAGGGGGCTCGGTTCACCCCTCCACTTT. Translating gives CASGGRGLGSPLHF.

The chain couples TRBV28 to TRBJ1-1; tentative D call: TRBD1 (6 bases). Germline lookup yields CDR1 MDHEN and CDR2 SYDVKM. The CDR3 consists of 14 residues. V was clipped by 1 base and J by 7 bases, with 13 bases between them. CDR3: CASSLLGEGVEAFF. The CDR3 DNA reads TGTGCCAGCAGTTTATTAGGGGAGGGGGTTGAAGCTTTCTTT.

The chain combines TRBV28 with TRBJ1-2, with D possibly matching TRBD1 (5 bases). The CDR3 spans 13 residues. In germline, CDR1 is MDHEN, CDR2 SYDVKM. V dropped 2 bases and J dropped 7 bases, with 11 bases sitting between them. The CDR3 sequence: CASSLGGFPGYTF. CDR3 nucleotides: TGTGCCAGCAGTTTAGGGGGGTTCCCTGGCTACACCTTC.

This clone was counted between two and nine times. The CDR3 sequence is CASSQTGGNSPLHF. CDR3 coding DNA: TGCGCCAGCAGCCAAACAGGGGGGAATTCACCCCTCCACTTT. This chain links TRBV4-1 with TRBJ1-6; 8 bases match TRBD1. Looked up from germline, CDR1 is MGHRA and CDR2 is YSYEKL. Unmatched junction bases numbered 1, after V lost 2 bases and J lost 7 bases. There are 14 residues in the CDR3.

The chain combines TRBV5-1 with TRBJ2-1; 15 bases line up with TRBD2. The J segment lost 9 bases and the V segment lost 4 bases, leaving 8 bases of the junction unmatched. Germline CDR1 is SGHRS and CDR2 is YFSETQ. The CDR3 loop spans 16 amino acids. The CDR3 DNA follows: TGCGCCAGCAGCCCCCCGGGACTAGCGGGAGGTGGTGAGCAGTTCTTC. Translating gives CASSPPGLAGGGEQFF.

The chain carries TRBV27 and TRBJ1-1, with 7 bases lining up with TRBD1. This CDR3 is built from 14 residues. With 5 bases clipped from V and 2 bases from J, the junction kept 5 bases outside the gene matches. CDR1 and CDR2 (germline): MNHEY, SMNVEV (reference sequence). CDR3 loop: CASSDRQGNTEAFF. The CDR3 DNA is TGTGCCAGCAGTGACCGACAGGGAAACACTGAAGCTTTCTTT.

This sequence joins TRBV28 and TRBJ2-2, with a tentative D call TRBD1 (6 bases). CDR3 length equals 14 residues. V lost 7 bases, J lost 1 base, and 10 bases lay in between. CDR1 is MDHEN and CDR2 is SYDVKM in the germline V gene. As DNA, the CDR3 is TGTGCCAGCACCATGACAGGGAACACCGGGGAGCTGTTTTTT. Translated, it gives CASTMTGNTGELFF.

This clone is termed medium-sized. The chain couples TRBV7-3 to TRBJ1-2, with a tentative D call TRBD1 (5 bases). Between the trimmed V and J ends, which lost 0 bases and 7 bases, there was a span of 9 bases. Germline assignment: CDR1 SGHTA and CDR2 FQGTGA. The CDR3 runs to 13 residues. The CDR3 sequence: CASSLTGGGGYTF. The DNA for the CDR3 is TGTGCCAGCAGCTTAACGGGCGGGGGTGGCTACACCTTC.

This chain joins TRBV5-4 and TRBJ2-1; D uncertain. V dropped 3 bases and J dropped 5 bases, with 6 bases sitting between them. Germline assignment: CDR1 SGHNT and CDR2 YYREEE (reference sequence). The CDR3 length is 12 residues. CDR3 protein: CASSSQNNEQFF. For the CDR3, the DNA is TGTGCCAGCAGCTCTCAGAACAATGAGCAGTTCTTC.

Judged by abundance, this clone is medium-sized. The rearrangement uses TRBV28 and TRBJ1-3, with D possibly being TRBD1 (6 bases). CDR1 and CDR2 from the germline V gene are MDHEN and SYDVKM. V dropped 3 bases and J dropped 0 bases, with 15 bases sitting between them. This CDR3 has 17 amino acids. This chain's CDR3 is CASSFLGHRYSGNTIYF. DNA for the CDR3: TGTGCCAGCAGTTTCTTGGGACACCGTTACTCTGGAAACACCATATATTTT. Drawing the rest from reference TRBV28 and TRBJ1-3, the complete variable domain is DVKVTQSSRYLVKRTGEKVFLECVQDMDHENMFWYRQDPGLGLRLIYFSYDVKMKEKGDIPEGYSVSREKKERFSLILESASTNQTSMYLCASSFLGHRYSGNTIYFGEGSWLTVV.

CDR3 DNA sequence: TGTGCCAGCTCACCTTGTTACAGGGAGAGGGCCAAAAACATTCAGTACTTC. Protein: CASSPCYRERAKNIQYF. The J gene is TRBJ2-4, the V gene TRBV18; D may be TRBD1 (6 bases). Germline V gene data show CDR1 as KGHSH and CDR2 as LQKENI. Trimming pared 3 bases from V and 1 base from J, leaving 16 bases between. CDR3 length: 17 amino acids.

This sequence joins TRBV27 and TRBJ1-5; maybe TRBD1 (6 bases). This CDR3 is 14 amino acids long. The germline V gene encodes CDR1 MNHEY and CDR2 SMNVEV (reference sequence). V was pared by 5 bases and J by 7 bases, with 15 bases between. CDR3 DNA: TGTGCCAGCAGTCCGACGACAGGATGGCAGCCCCAGCATTTT. The encoded protein is CASSPTTGWQPQHF.

The chain is built from TRBV5-4 and TRBJ2-7; D unresolved. This CDR3 has 13 amino acids. Germline assignment: CDR1 SGHNT and CDR2 YYREEE (reference sequence). Trimming took off 4 bases at V and 1 base at J, with 9 bases between the two ends. In nucleotides, the CDR3 is TGTGCCAGCAGCCCGGACGGATCCTACGAGCAGTACTTC. It translates to CASSPDGSYEQYF. The full variable domain, rest sourced from reference TRBV5-4 and TRBJ2-7, is ETGVTQSPTHLIKTRGQQVTLRCSSQSGHNTVSWYQQALGQGPQFIFQYYREEENGRGNFPPRFSGLQFPNYSSELNVNALELDDSALYLCASSPDGSYEQYFGPGTRLTVT.

The J gene is TRBJ2-1, the V gene TRBV7-6, with TRBD2 matching over 12 bases. Germline CDR1 reads SGHVS; CDR2 reads FNYEAQ. V lost 4 bases and J lost 5; bases outside the gene matches: 3. The CDR3 has 15 residues. CDR3 in DNA: TGTGCCAGCAGCTCCAGGACTAGCGGGAACAATGAGCAGTTCTTC. Translation: CASSSRTSGNNEQFF.

The chain has TRBV9 and TRBJ1-5, with a weak D call TRBD1 (5 bases). V lost 3 bases to trimming and J lost 2 bases, with 15 bases between them. The CDR3 has 16 amino acids. The germline V gene has CDR1 SGDLS and CDR2 YYNGEE. In nucleotides, the CDR3 is TGTGCCAGCAGCGGGGGAGGGGAAGGAGGCAATCAGCCCCAGCATTTT. Its protein product is CASSGGGEGGNQPQHF. Together with reference TRBV9 and TRBJ1-5, the CDR3 gives the full variable domain: DSGVTQTPKHLITATGQRVTLRCSPRSGDLSVYWYQQSLDQGLQFLIQYYNGEERAKGNILERFSAQQFPDLHSELNLSSLELGDSALYFCASSGGGEGGNQPQHFGDGTRLSIL.